The entry below describes one T cell receptor (beta chain). What it binds is unknown. CDR1 is SNHLY and CDR2 is FYNNEI in the germline V gene. The V and J ends lost 8 bases and 6 bases, in that order; junction bases with no gene match: 11. CDR3 length: 15 amino acids. This sample was included in a study of early T cells in non-severe SARS-CoV-2 infection. Notes on the study in general: Database matching using VDJdb favored anti-spike CD8 responses, with private and CD4 specificities left missing.

Each CDR3 protein gets one entry after TCRdb re-called the 5' RACE reads with MiXCR. Here the sample spans some 57,000 distinct CDR3 sequences, around 10% being singletons. This sample comprised whole blood, obtained at baseline. This clonotype was obtained from an adult who was a healthcare worker with PCR-confirmed SARS-CoV-2 infection or an uninfected control (not recorded which). The chain couples TRBV2 to TRBJ2-1, with 9 bases aligning to TRBD1. The CDR3 sequence: CASGLRDREINEQFF. The CDR3 DNA follows: TGTGCCAGCGGACTCCGGGACAGGGAAATCAATGAGCAGTTCTTC.